The rows below give T cell receptor beta chains drawn from one sample of a study of CD8+CD57+ T cells in acquired aplastic anemia. TCRdb reprocessed the reads via MiXCR and lists one record per CDR3 protein. Seen here are about 160,000 distinct CDR3 sequences, 45% to 55% observed once, and the top ten hold under 35%. The sample comprised sorted CD4+, CD8+, or CD8+CD57+ T cells (not recorded which) from PBMCs. All receptors derive from a human donor with aplastic anemia. Each CDR3 is given with its conserved first and last residue. A D gene is named only where the DNA matches it firmly. Clone size is stated in some rows and not others, as once, few, many or a class when expanded.

clone size	D gene	V gene	CDR3 length	J gene	CDR3 protein	CDR3 DNA
few	NA	TRBV7-8	12	TRBJ2-7	CASSHMGGEQYF	TGTGCCAGCAGCCACATGGGAGGCGAGCAGTACTTC
few	NA	TRBV7-8	10	TRBJ2-2	CASPNGELFF	TGTGCCAGCCCCAACGGGGAGCTGTTTTTT
NA	NA	TRBV7-2	11	TRBJ1-2	CASSSSYGYTF	TGTGCCAGCAGCTCTTCCTATGGCTACACCTTC
many	NA	TRBV11-3	13	TRBJ1-5	CASIGTSWKPQHF	TGTGCCAGCATTGGGACCTCCTGGAAGCCCCAGCATTTT
NA	TRBD2	TRBV7-2	16	TRBJ2-1	CASSLATSGVHNEQFF	TGTGCCAGCAGCTTAGCGACTAGCGGGGTACACAATGAGCAGTTCTTC
NA	NA	TRBV27	11	TRBJ1-1	CASRHGTEAFF	TGTGCCAGCAGACACGGGACTGAGGCTTTCTTT
NA	TRBD2	TRBV7-8	17	TRBJ2-3	CASRRAQLTSGEDTQYF	TGTGCCAGCAGACGGGCTCAGTTGACTAGCGGGGAGGATACGCAGTATTTT
NA	NA	TRBV2	16	TRBJ2-1	CASSQNRDKGYNEQFF	TGTGCCAGCAGCCAAAACCGGGACAAGGGGTACAATGAGCAGTTCTTC
NA	TRBD1	TRBV6-5	15	TRBJ1-2	CASSLQTGAIYGYTF	TGCGCCAGCAGTTTACAGACAGGGGCGATCTATGGCTACACCTTC
many	NA	TRBV3-1	17	TRBJ1-6	CASSQDVRRPSTSPLHF	TGTGCCAGCAGCCAAGATGTGCGGAGACCGAGCACTTCACCCCTCCACTTT
NA	NA	TRBV2	15	TRBJ2-1	CASSKTWTDYNEQFF	TGTGCCAGCAGCAAGACCTGGACTGACTACAATGAGCAGTTCTTC
many	TRBD1	TRBV12-3/TRBV12-4	13	TRBJ1-5	CASSSGGNQPQHF	TGTGCCAGCAGCTCAGGGGGAAATCAGCCCCAGCATTTT
NA	TRBD1	TRBV24-1	15	TRBJ1-5	CATSDGQVSNQPQHF	TGTGCCACCAGTGACGGACAGGTGAGCAATCAGCCCCAGCATTTT
many	NA	TRBV19	17	TRBJ2-2	CASSILRGREGSGELFF	TGTGCCAGTAGTATACTCAGGGGGCGGGAGGGCTCCGGGGAGCTGTTTTTT
NA	NA	TRBV19	14	TRBJ2-7	CASSRSGNPYEQYF	TGTGCCAGTAGTCGGTCCGGGAACCCCTACGAGCAGTACTTC
few	NA	TRBV4-1	14	TRBJ2-7	CASSQDPLSYEQYF	TGCGCCAGCAGCCAAGATCCGCTTTCCTACGAGCAGTACTTC
many	NA	TRBV7-2	13	TRBJ1-1	CASSLLPNTEAFF	TGTGCCAGCAGCTTACTACCGAACACTGAAGCTTTCTTT
NA	TRBD2	TRBV20-1	18	TRBJ2-7	CSARAPGTRTSGTYEQYF	TGCAGTGCTAGAGCACCGGGGACTAGGACTAGCGGAACCTACGAGCAGTACTTC
few	TRBD1	TRBV2	15	TRBJ1-5	CASSEEGTGNQPQHF	TGTGCCAGCAGTGAAGAGGGGACAGGTAATCAGCCCCAGCATTTT
NA	NA	TRBV2	14	TRBJ1-6	CASIPGEDNSPLHF	TGTGCCAGCATCCCCGGGGAGGATAATTCACCCCTCCACTTT
NA	NA	TRBV9	15	TRBJ2-7	CASGPSGASVYEQYF	TGTGCCAGCGGACCCTCAGGAGCTTCCGTATACGAGCAGTACTTC
many	NA	TRBV20-1	14	TRBJ2-1	CSARSLSSYNEQFF	TGCAGTGCTAGGTCTCTGAGCTCCTACAATGAGCAGTTCTTC
few	TRBD1	TRBV2	14	TRBJ1-5	CASGTGLNNQPQHF	TGTGCCAGCGGGACAGGATTGAACAATCAGCCCCAGCATTTT
few	NA	TRBV4-1	20	TRBJ2-7	CASSQEWRRGKTRGSYEQYF	TGCGCCAGCAGCCAAGAGTGGCGCAGGGGGAAGACTAGGGGCTCCTACGAGCAGTACTTC
once	NA	TRBV19	11	TRBJ1-1	CASSAPTEAFF	TGTGCCAGTAGTGCCCCCACTGAAGCTTTCTTT
NA	NA	TRBV5-1	16	TRBJ2-1	CASSNLGGGGTVEQFF	TGCGCCAGCAGCAACCTAGGGGGTGGTGGTACCGTTGAGCAGTTCTTC
few	NA	TRBV10-3	15	TRBJ2-3	CAISDSGQSTDTQYF	TGTGCCATCAGTGATTCAGGCCAAAGCACAGATACGCAGTATTTT
few	NA	TRBV10-3	13	TRBJ2-1	CAISDQGLGEQFF	TGTGCCATCAGTGATCAGGGTTTAGGTGAGCAGTTCTTC
many	NA	TRBV19	10	TRBJ1-4	CVSGWEKLFF	TGTGTGAGTGGATGGGAAAAACTGTTTTTT
many	NA	TRBV6-2/TRBV6-3	13	TRBJ1-5	CASRQPSIQPQHF	TGTGCCAGCAGGCAACCTTCAATCCAGCCCCAGCATTTT
few	TRBD2	TRBV13	17	TRBJ2-3	CASSFTSGRVLADTQYF	TGTGCCAGCAGCTTCACTAGCGGGAGGGTCCTAGCGGATACGCAGTATTTT
once	NA	TRBV12-3/TRBV12-4	12	TRBJ2-7	CVSSFRGYEQYF	TGTGTCAGCAGTTTTCGGGGCTACGAGCAGTACTTC
many	TRBD2	TRBV6-2/TRBV6-3	13	TRBJ2-5	CASELAGEETQYF	TGTGCCAGCGAACTAGCGGGGGAAGAGACCCAGTACTTC
many	NA	TRBV4-1	14	TRBJ2-5	CASSPGWGRETQYF	TGCGCCAGCAGCCCGGGTTGGGGCCGAGAGACCCAGTACTTC
NA	NA	TRBV19	14	TRBJ2-5	CASSIGGSQETQYF	TGTGCCAGTAGTATAGGTGGGTCCCAAGAGACCCAGTACTTC
once	TRBD2	TRBV7-2	15	TRBJ2-7	CASSLAGGRSYEQYF	TGTGCCAGCAGCCTAGCGGGGGGGCGCTCCTACGAGCAGTACTTC
NA	NA	TRBV7-9	13	TRBJ1-4	CASSFREYEKLFF	TGTGCCAGCAGCTTCCGGGAATACGAAAAACTGTTTTTT
NA	TRBD2	TRBV10-3	15	TRBJ2-1	CAISNPGLAPDEQFF	TGTGCCATCAGTAATCCGGGACTAGCGCCGGATGAGCAGTTCTTC
NA	TRBD1	TRBV20-1	13	TRBJ1-2	CSAREQGIRGYTF	TGCAGTGCTAGAGAACAGGGGATACGTGGCTACACCTTC
once	NA	TRBV5-1	17	TRBJ2-6	CASSRSPSSSGANVLTF	TGCGCCAGCAGCCGCAGCCCAAGTAGCTCTGGGGCCAACGTCCTGACTTTC
NA	NA	TRBV25-1	15	TRBJ1-5	CASGGDEAPGQPQHF	TGTGCCAGCGGGGGGGATGAGGCCCCGGGTCAGCCCCAGCATTTT
many	TRBD1	TRBV30	15	TRBJ2-5	CASSPGQGARETQYF	TGTGCCTCCTCCCCGGGACAGGGGGCGCGGGAGACCCAGTACTTC
NA	TRBD1	TRBV2	14	TRBJ2-7	CAVAARDRRIRQYF	TGTGCCGTAGCCGCCCGGGACAGGCGAATCCGGCAGTACTTC
NA	NA	TRBV10-3	17	TRBJ2-6	CAISESRTVTGANVLTF	TGTGCCATCAGTGAGTCCAGGACAGTAACTGGGGCCAACGTCCTGACTTTC
NA	NA	TRBV15	14	TRBJ2-1	CATKQSDNYNEQFF	TGTGCCACCAAGCAAAGTGACAACTACAATGAGCAGTTCTTC
NA	NA	TRBV27	16	TRBJ2-5	CASSITATRYQETQYF	TGTGCCAGCAGCATTACGGCTACTAGGTACCAAGAGACCCAGTACTTC
NA	NA	TRBV29-1	15	TRBJ2-5	CSVDFDRAVLETQYF	TGCAGCGTTGATTTCGATCGGGCAGTCTTGGAGACCCAGTACTTC
NA	TRBD1	TRBV6-2/TRBV6-3	15	TRBJ2-2	CASSRTGGDTGELFF	TGTGCCAGCAGCAGGACAGGGGGAGACACCGGGGAGCTGTTTTTT
NA	NA	TRBV11-1	16	TRBJ2-3	CASSPLGGNSADTQYF	TGTGCCAGCAGCCCCTTGGGGGGAAATTCGGCAGATACGCAGTATTTT
NA	NA	TRBV5-1	13	TRBJ2-7	CASSGGTDYEQYF	TGCGCCAGCAGCGGAGGGACAGACTACGAGCAGTACTTC
NA	TRBD2	TRBV27	16	TRBJ2-3	CASTPLAGEGSDTQYF	TGTGCCAGCACTCCTTTAGCGGGAGAAGGCTCAGATACGCAGTATTTT
many	NA	TRBV11-3	13	TRBJ2-7	CASSNRKTNEQYF	TGTGCCAGCAGCAACAGGAAAACCAACGAGCAGTACTTC
NA	TRBD1	TRBV11-2	17	TRBJ1-2	CASSLRPSVTGGYGYTF	TGTGCCAGCAGCTTACGCCCGTCCGTGACAGGGGGTTATGGCTACACCTTC
many	TRBD2	TRBV6-5	16	TRBJ2-7	CASSSWTSGGPYEQYF	TGTGCCAGCAGTTCCTGGACTAGCGGGGGCCCCTACGAGCAGTACTTC
many	NA	TRBV2	15	TRBJ1-2	CASSEGLAFNYGYTF	TGTGCCAGCAGTGAAGGGCTAGCTTTTAACTATGGCTACACCTTC